One T cell receptor beta chain is described in this entry. The data belong to a study of blood T cell repertoires in COVID-19. The junction had 5 bases not matched to a gene; V was cut back by 4 bases and J by 8 bases. Germline V gene sequence: CDR1 SGHTA, CDR2 FQGNSA. The CDR3 runs to 14 residues. TCRdb's table, derived via immunoSEQ multiplex PCR, lists solely in-frame clones and lacks some. There are around 130,000 clones in the sample; roughly 80% occur only once, and 1.4% to 1.5% lies in the top ten. The receptor comes from a man aged 55 to 70 with acute or convalescent COVID-19. The specimen sequenced was peripheral blood. The chain is built from TRBV7-2 and TRBJ1-4, with 9 bases aligning to TRBD1. CDR3 loop: CASSSTGGVEKLFF. In DNA, the CDR3 is TGTGCCAGCAGCTCCACAGGGGGCGTGGAAAAACTGTTTTTT.